Detailed here is one TCR beta chain. Its antigen target is currently unknown. No base-level quality is on record; no much larger clone is a single base apart. This sample was taken from a study of blood T cell repertoires in COVID-19 (dated by TCRdb to between 2020 and 2021). With regard to the full study: The collaborator samples originated in the United States, Italy and Spain and spanned the acute and convalescent phases of COVID-19. The prospective study material was composed of cDNA or gDNA derived from T cells, B-cell-depleted T cells, or PBMCs. The dataset comprised deeply sampled blood TCRbeta repertoires from subjects exposed to, actively infected with, or recovered from COVID-19. The repertoires were made available in a free public database intended to serve as a resource for research on the immune response to SARS-CoV-2. The samples were drawn from two sources: the first 160 participants of the ongoing ImmuneRACE study, and fewer than 1,500 subjects contributed by 6 global collaborators. Sample metadata almost always included a de-identified subject ID, COVID-19 status, age in years and sex. Where available, HLA class I and class II types were taken from metadata supplied by the sample provider and were not determined by assay-based typing. Overall study results and their limits: Clinical and demographic metadata were provided uncurated, with the amount varying by source and participant.

The immunoSEQ Assay, a bias-controlled multiplex PCR, was used to amplify TCRbeta CDR3 regions from genomic DNA. Turning to the authors' computational methods: Nucleated cell counts per sample were estimated from amplification of reference gene primers within the assay. To quantify the absolute abundance of each unique TCRbeta CDR3 rearrangement, sequence reads were collapsed and filtered. For each sample, productive Simpson clonality was calculated as the square root of Simpson's diversity index across productive rearrangements. Entries here come from immuneACCESS through TCRdb and include only in-frame sequences with V and J called. Some clones fail to appear in such tables; in the studies checked, an unresolved V gene covers under half of the shortfall, and the cause of the remainder is unknown. V and J calls and clone size follow that table, whereas D and trimming were derived from the DNA. In all, the sample holds about 270,000 clones, and around 85% of those were seen once. The ten largest clones take up about 10% of the sample.

The germline V gene (reference sequence) specifies LNHNV as CDR1 and YYDKDF as CDR2. Clipping removes 5 bases from V and 6 bases from J, with 12 as the unmatched junction base count. The CDR3 runs 15 residues from the cysteine to the phenylalanine. The kept DNA is CDR3 alone, 45 bases in frame from the first base. The collaborating institutions used their own protocols to collect whole blood in K2EDTA tubes. For TCRbeta analysis, collaborators shipped samples in one of three forms: frozen whole blood, isolated PBMCs, or DNA extracted from either of those sample types. The sequenced sample was peripheral blood. This receptor was taken from a woman in her 70s with acute or convalescent COVID-19. The receptor chain draws on TRBV15 and TRBJ1-2, with 7 central nucleotides matching TRBD1. The nucleotide sequence is TGTGCCACCAGCGGGGGCGACAGGGAAGGTAATGGCTACACCTTC. It specifies CATSGGDREGNGYTF.